The 14 T cell receptor beta chains in this list originate from one sample, sequenced in a study of memory CD4+ T cells and cytomegalovirus serostatus. The sort gate was single viable CD3+CD4+CD8-CD45RO+ cells for memory CD4+ T cells. The table came from immunoSEQ multiplex PCR; TCRdb's copy has only in-frame clones and leaves some out. The data contain about 80,000 clones, 80% of them seen just once; the ten biggest clones take up around 0.84%. Sample: memory CD4+ T cells from blood. These receptors were obtained from an adult in good health and CMV-seronegative.

V is TRBV6-5 and J is TRBJ2-7, with 8 positions matching TRBD2. The length of the CDR3 is 16 residues. The V segment lost 2 bases and the J segment 9 bases; nucleotides outside the gene matches: 15. Per germline, CDR1 MNHEY and CDR2 SVGAGI. The CDR3 DNA is TGTGCCAGCAGTTACCGAGCACCGGTCCGGGGGGGGTGGCAGTACTTC. This codes for CASSYRAPVRGGWQYF.

The genes are TRBV6-1 and TRBJ2-7; TRBD2 might be the D (7 bases). The V gene's germline CDR1 is MNHNS and CDR2 SASEGT. The CDR3 consists of 15 residues. V was shortened by 6 bases and J by 5 bases, with 20 bases between the two germline ends. The CDR3 region is CASSVGGGAVNEQYF. In DNA form, the CDR3 reads TGTGCCAGCAGCGTGGGTGGGGGGGCGGTGAACGAGCAGTACTTC.

The chain recombines TRBV19 with TRBJ2-5; D remains ambiguous. This CDR3 spans 13 amino acids. Looked up from germline, CDR1 is LNHDA and CDR2 is SQIVND (reference sequence). Trimming pared 0 bases from V and 2 bases from J, leaving 4 bases between. The DNA of the CDR3 is TGTGCCAGTAGTATAGATCGACAAGAGACCCAGTACTTC. Its protein product is CASSIDRQETQYF.

The chain combines TRBV4-2 with TRBJ2-5; possibly TRBD1 for D (5 bases). The CDR3 extends over 13 amino acids. Per germline, CDR1 LGHNA and CDR2 YNFKEQ. With 2 bases removed from V and 7 bases from J, the gap between germline ends came to 11 bases. The CDR3 DNA is TGTGCCAGCAGCCAAAACGTAGGGGCGACCCAGTACTTC. This gives the protein CASSQNVGATQYF.

The V gene is TRBV6-5, the J gene TRBJ1-2, with 9 bases fitting TRBD1. The CDR3 totals 13 residues. Germline V CDR1 and CDR2: MNHEY, SVGAGI. The V gene end was trimmed by 7 bases and the J gene end by 6 bases; junction bases not matched to a gene: 6. The CDR3 loop reads CASTQWDRDGYTF. The CDR3 DNA is TGTGCCAGCACTCAATGGGACAGGGATGGCTACACCTTC.

CDR3 protein: CASSSGQTFSYEQYF. CDR3 in DNA: TGTGCCAGCAGCTCCGGACAGACCTTCTCCTACGAGCAGTACTTC. The V call is TRBV7-9, the J call TRBJ2-7; perhaps TRBD1 as D (6 bases). The germline V gene has CDR1 SEHNR and CDR2 FQNEAQ (reference sequence). The CDR3 has 15 residues. Deletions cut 4 bases from V and 0 bases from J, with 13 bases between.

The chain combines TRBV4-3 with TRBJ1-5; no definite D call. The CDR3 is made up of 18 amino acids. V was cut by 0 bases and J by 3 bases, with 18 bases left in between. Germline V gene data show CDR1 as LGHNA and CDR2 as YSLEER. CDR3: CASSQDYGRSVINQPQHF. The CDR3 DNA reads TGCGCCAGCAGCCAAGATTATGGCAGGTCGGTGATCAATCAGCCCCAGCATTTT.

The CDR3 is CASSSAGRFTGELFF. The CDR3 DNA reads TGTGCCAGCAGTTCCGCGGGACGATTCACCGGGGAGCTGTTTTTT. This chain joins TRBV27 and TRBJ2-2; D may be TRBD2 (6 bases). The germline V gene has CDR1 MNHEY and CDR2 SMNVEV (reference sequence). V was trimmed by 4 bases and J by 4 bases, leaving 13 bases between them. The CDR3 is made up of 15 amino acids.

This chain uses TRBV6-5 with TRBJ2-3; D is unresolved. Germline V gives CDR1 MNHEY, CDR2 SVGAGI. The CDR3 runs 12 residues. Trimming left V 7 bases short and J 0 bases short, with 5 bases between. The chain's CDR3 is CASIDSTDTQYF. The CDR3 DNA reads TGTGCCAGCATAGACAGCACAGATACGCAGTATTTT.

V and J are TRBV4-1 and TRBJ1-1; D is unresolved. This CDR3 region has 14 residues. The V gene lost 4 bases and the J gene lost 10 bases, with 19 bases spanning the gap. CDR1 and CDR2 (germline): MGHRA, YSYEKL. CDR3 sequence reads: CASSPLPITQRAFF. The CDR3 coding sequence is TGCGCCAGCAGCCCACTACCCATTACCCAGCGAGCTTTCTTT.

This clone was recorded once. The V and J genes are TRBV28 and TRBJ2-4; D remains ambiguous. V was clipped by 5 bases and J by 5 bases, with 4 bases between them. Germline loops: CDR1 MDHEN, CDR2 SYDVKM. This CDR3 spans 11 amino acids. The CDR3 loop reads CASSTQNIQYF. Here the CDR3 DNA reads TGTGCCAGCAGTACCCAAAACATTCAGTACTTC.

The chain carries TRBV5-1 and TRBJ1-4; 9 bases line up with TRBD1. V shed 0 bases, J shed 2 bases, and the junction held 5 bases outside the gene matches. The CDR3 contains 17 residues. The germline V gene encodes CDR1 SGHRS and CDR2 YFSETQ. The CDR3 region has the DNA TGCGCCAGCAGCTTGGATGGACAGGGGTCGACTAATGAAAAACTGTTTTTT. Translation: CASSLDGQGSTNEKLFF.

This clone appeared a few times. The chain uses TRBV2 and TRBJ1-1, with a tentative D call TRBD1 (6 bases). The CDR3 totals 13 residues. CDR1 and CDR2 (germline): SNHLY, FYNNEI. Trimming removed 4 bases from V and 5 bases from J, with 11 bases in between. CDR3 DNA: TGTGCCAGCAGTGGCCAGGGGAGGACTGAAGCTTTCTTT. Encoded protein: CASSGQGRTEAFF.

V and J are TRBV4-1 and TRBJ1-4; 8 positions match TRBD1. Germline values: CDR1 MGHRA, CDR2 YSYEKL. J was trimmed by 5 bases and V by 4 bases; bases with no gene match: 6. CDR3 length: 15 amino acids. CDR3 nucleotide sequence: TGCGCCAGCAGCCTCGCCGGGACAGGAAATGAAAAACTGTTTTTT. It codes for CASSLAGTGNEKLFF.